This entry is about one T cell receptor (beta chain). No antigen is known for it. Trimming removed 5 bases from V and 8 bases from J, with 13 bases in between. The CDR3 consists of 13 residues. From germline, CDR1 is SGHTA and CDR2 FQGNSA. These data come from a study of blood T cells in healthy people across ages. Study results and limitations: The recorded TCR beta diversity per million T cells decreased in a roughly linear manner with age. The donors' CMV status was not determined, possibly confounding changes in expanded clonotypes.

A second PCR, run for about 7 to 11 cycles, used a sample-barcoded 5' primer plus a J-beta primer mix. TCRdb re-called the 5' RACE reads through MiXCR, storing one row per CDR3 protein. The sample includes hundreds of thousands of distinct CDR3 sequences, roughly three fifths of them seen just once. The sequenced sample consisted of blood. The sequence was collected from a man aged 40-49 years in good health. This sequence joins TRBV7-2 and TRBJ2-1, with D perhaps matching TRBD1 or TRBD2 (5 bases each). The CDR3 protein is CASSRDPGDEQFF. The DNA for the CDR3 is TGTGCCAGCAGCCGGGACCCCGGGGATGAGCAGTTCTTC.